This T cell receptor (beta chain) was observed in a study of cytomegalovirus exposure and HLA in healthy donors. Broader study findings: Specific recognition of CMV antigens was confirmed in vitro for three chains (all CMV-associated). TCR beta chains numbering more than 150 were designated cytomegalovirus-associated.

The CDR3 has 11 amino acids. Trimming shortened V by 2 bases and J by 8 bases, and 7 bases separated the two germline ends. The V gene's germline CDR1 is MGHDK and CDR2 SYGVNS. A remark on this clone: Its antigen is unidentified.

The table came from immunoSEQ multiplex PCR; TCRdb's copy has only in-frame clones and leaves some out. Of about 280,000 clones listed, roughly 90% are singletons. The source is a woman aged 18-29 years in good health and CMV-seronegative. The chain has TRBV25-1 and TRBJ2-7; D unclear. The specimen sequenced was PBMCs. CDR3 loop: CASSERAKQYF. CDR3 sequence (DNA): TGTGCCAGCAGTGAACGCGCCAAGCAGTACTTC.